This T cell receptor beta chain originates from a study of cytomegalovirus exposure and HLA in healthy donors. Points from the study as a whole: When the data were analyzed later, several of the most significant clusters appeared to be linked to common viral pathogens. Many donors carried some public TCRs, although rarity characterized most TCR sequences. Differences between HLA loci emerged in a later analysis of TCR association rates, with DRB1 most and HLA-C fewest.

This clone occurred once. The antigen is not known. PCR primers comprised 60 Vbeta and 13 Jbeta primers. Sequencing used immunoSEQ multiplex PCR; TCRdb keeps in-frame clones, though not all of them. The table shows 180,000 or so clones, with approximately 83% occurring only once. This CDR3 is 14 amino acids long. V was shortened by 5 bases and J by 3 bases, with 13 bases between the two germline ends. From germline, CDR1 is MNHNY and CDR2 SVGAGI (reference sequence). The specimen sequenced was PBMCs. This sequence joins TRBV6-6 and TRBJ1-2; possible D gene TRBD1, 6 bases. The sequence was collected from a young man in good health and CMV-seropositive. The CDR3 DNA follows: TGTGCCAGCAGTCCAAGGACAGCTTACTATGGCTACACCTTC. Translating gives CASSPRTAYYGYTF.